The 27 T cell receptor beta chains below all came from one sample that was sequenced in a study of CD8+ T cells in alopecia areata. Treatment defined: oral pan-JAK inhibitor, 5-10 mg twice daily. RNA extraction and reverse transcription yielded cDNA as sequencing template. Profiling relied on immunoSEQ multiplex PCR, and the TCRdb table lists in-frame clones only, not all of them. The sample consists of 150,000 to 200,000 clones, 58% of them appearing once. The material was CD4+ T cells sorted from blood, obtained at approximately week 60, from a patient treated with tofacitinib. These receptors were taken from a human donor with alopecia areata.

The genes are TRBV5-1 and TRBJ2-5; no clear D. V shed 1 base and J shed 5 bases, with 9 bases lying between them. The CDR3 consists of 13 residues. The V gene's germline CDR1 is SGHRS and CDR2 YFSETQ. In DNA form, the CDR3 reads TGCGCCAGCAGCTTGACGAGTCGGGAGACCCAGTACTTC. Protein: CASSLTSRETQYF.

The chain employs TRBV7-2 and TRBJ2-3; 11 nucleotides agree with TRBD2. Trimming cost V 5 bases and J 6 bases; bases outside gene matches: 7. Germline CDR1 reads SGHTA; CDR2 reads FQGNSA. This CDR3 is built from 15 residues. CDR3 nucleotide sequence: TGTGCCAGCAGCGTTTCTAGCGGGGGGACTGATACGCAGTATTTT. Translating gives CASSVSSGGTDTQYF. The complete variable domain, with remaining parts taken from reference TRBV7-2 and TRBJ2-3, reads GAGVSQSPSNKVTEKGKDVELRCDPISGHTALYWYRQSLGQGLEFLIYFQGNSAPDKSGLPSDRFSAERTGGSVSTLTIQRTQQEDSAVYLCASSVSSGGTDTQYFGPGTRLTVL.

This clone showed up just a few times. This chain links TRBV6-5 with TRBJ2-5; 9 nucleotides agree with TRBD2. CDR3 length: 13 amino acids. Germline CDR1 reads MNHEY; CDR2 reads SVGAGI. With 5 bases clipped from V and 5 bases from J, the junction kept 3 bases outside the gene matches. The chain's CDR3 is CASSQTSGETQYF. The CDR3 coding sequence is TGTGCCAGCAGTCAAACTAGCGGGGAGACCCAGTACTTC.

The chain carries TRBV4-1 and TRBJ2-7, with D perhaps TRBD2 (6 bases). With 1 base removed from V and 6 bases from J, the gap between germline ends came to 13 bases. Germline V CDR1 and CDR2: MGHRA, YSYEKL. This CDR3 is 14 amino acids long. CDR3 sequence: CASSQGGVLGEQYF. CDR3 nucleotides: TGCGCCAGCAGCCAAGGGGGGGTCTTGGGCGAGCAGTACTTC.

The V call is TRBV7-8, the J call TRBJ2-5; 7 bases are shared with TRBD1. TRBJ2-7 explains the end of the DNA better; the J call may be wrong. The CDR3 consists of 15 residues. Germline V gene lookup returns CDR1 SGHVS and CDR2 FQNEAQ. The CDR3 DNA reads TGTGCCAGCAGCTCCACGACAGGGCTCTCCTACGAGCAGTACTTC. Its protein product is CASSSTTGLSYEQYF.

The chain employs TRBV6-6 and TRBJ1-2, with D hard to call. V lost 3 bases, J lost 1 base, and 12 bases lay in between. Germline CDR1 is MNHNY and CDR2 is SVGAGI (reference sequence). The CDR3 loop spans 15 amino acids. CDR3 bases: TGTGCCAGCAGTTATTGGGCAGGTGATAACTATGGCTACACCTTC. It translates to CASSYWAGDNYGYTF.

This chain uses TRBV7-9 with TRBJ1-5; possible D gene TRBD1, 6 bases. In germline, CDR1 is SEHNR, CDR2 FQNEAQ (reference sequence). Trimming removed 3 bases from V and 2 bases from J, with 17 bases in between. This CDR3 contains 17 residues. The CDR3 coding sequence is TGTGCCAGCAGCTTGGGCCGATTGGGGGCTGGCAATCAGCCCCAGCATTTT. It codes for CASSLGRLGAGNQPQHF. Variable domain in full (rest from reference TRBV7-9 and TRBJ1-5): DTGVSQNPRHKITKRGQNVTFRCDPISEHNRLYWYRQTLGQGPEFLTYFQNEAQLEKSRLLSDRFSAERPKGSFSTLEIQRTEQGDSAMYLCASSLGRLGAGNQPQHFGDGTRLSIL.

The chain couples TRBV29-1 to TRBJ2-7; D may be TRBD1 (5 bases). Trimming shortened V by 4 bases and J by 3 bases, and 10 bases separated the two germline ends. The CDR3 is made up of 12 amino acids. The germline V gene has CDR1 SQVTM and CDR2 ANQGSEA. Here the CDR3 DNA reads TGCAGCGTTGTCCAGGGTGACTACGAGCAGTACTTC. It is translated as CSVVQGDYEQYF.

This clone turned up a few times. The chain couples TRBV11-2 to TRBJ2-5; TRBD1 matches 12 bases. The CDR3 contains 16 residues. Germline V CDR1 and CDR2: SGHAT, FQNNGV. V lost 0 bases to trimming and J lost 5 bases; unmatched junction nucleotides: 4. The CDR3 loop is CASSLDGTGGVETQYF. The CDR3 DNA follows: TGTGCCAGCAGCTTAGACGGGACAGGGGGCGTGGAGACCCAGTACTTC.

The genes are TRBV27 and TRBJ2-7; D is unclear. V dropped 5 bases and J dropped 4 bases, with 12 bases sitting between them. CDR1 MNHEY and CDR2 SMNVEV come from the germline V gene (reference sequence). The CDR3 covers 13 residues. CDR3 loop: CASSERAQYEQYF. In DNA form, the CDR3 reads TGTGCCAGCAGTGAACGGGCCCAATACGAGCAGTACTTC.

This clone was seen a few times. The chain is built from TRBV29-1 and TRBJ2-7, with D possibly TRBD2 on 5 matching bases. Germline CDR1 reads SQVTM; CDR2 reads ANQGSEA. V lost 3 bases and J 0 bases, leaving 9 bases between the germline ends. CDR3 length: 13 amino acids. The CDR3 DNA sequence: TGCAGCGTTGAGGTAACTAGCTCCTACGAGCAGTACTTC. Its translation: CSVEVTSSYEQYF.

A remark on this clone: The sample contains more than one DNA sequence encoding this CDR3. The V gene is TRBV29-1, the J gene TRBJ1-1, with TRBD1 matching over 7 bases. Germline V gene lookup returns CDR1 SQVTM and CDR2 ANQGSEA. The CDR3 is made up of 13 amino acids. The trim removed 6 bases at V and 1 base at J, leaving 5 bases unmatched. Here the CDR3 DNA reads TGCAGCGTCGGCCGGGACAGGAACACTGAAGCTTTCTTT. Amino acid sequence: CSVGRDRNTEAFF.

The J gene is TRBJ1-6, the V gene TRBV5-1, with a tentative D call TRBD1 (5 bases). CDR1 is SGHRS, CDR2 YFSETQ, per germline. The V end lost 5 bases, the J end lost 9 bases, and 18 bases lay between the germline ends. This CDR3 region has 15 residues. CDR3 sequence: CASSSGTDRGSPLHF. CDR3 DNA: TGCGCCAGCAGTTCGGGGACCGATAGGGGTTCACCCCTCCACTTT. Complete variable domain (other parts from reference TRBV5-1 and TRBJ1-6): KAGVTQTPRYLIKTRGQQVTLSCSPISGHRSVSWYQQTPGQGLQFLFEYFSETQRNKGNFPGRFSGRQFSNSRSEMNVSTLELGDSALYLCASSSGTDRGSPLHFGNGTRLTVT.

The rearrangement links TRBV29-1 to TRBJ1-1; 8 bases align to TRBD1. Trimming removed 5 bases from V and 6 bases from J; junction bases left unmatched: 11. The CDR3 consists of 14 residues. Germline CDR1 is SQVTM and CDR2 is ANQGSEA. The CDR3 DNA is TGCAGCGTTCAACTTAGGACAGGGAGGGCTGAAGCTTTCTTT. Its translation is CSVQLRTGRAEAFF.

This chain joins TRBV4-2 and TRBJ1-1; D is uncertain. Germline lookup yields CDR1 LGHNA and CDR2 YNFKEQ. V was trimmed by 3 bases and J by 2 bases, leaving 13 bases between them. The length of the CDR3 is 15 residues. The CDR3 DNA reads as TGTGCCAGCAGCCACTCTAAGGTCTTAAACACTGAAGCTTTCTTT. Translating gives CASSHSKVLNTEAFF.

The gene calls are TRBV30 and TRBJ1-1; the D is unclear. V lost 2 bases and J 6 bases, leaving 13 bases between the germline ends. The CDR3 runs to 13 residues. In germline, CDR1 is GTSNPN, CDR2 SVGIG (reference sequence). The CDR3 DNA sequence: TGTGCCTGGAGTTGGTCGGTTAGGGCTGAAGCTTTCTTT. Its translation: CAWSWSVRAEAFF.

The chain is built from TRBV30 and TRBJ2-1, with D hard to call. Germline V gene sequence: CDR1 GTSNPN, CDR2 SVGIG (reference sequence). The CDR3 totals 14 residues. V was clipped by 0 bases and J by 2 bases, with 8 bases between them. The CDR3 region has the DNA TGTGCCTGGAGTGTTTCTTTAACCTACAATGAGCAGTTCTTC. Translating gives CAWSVSLTYNEQFF.

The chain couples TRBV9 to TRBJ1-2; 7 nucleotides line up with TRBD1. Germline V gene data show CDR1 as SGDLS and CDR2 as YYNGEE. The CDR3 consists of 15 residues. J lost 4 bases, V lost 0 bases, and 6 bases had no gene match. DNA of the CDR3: TGTGCCAGCAGCGTAGAAGGCACAGGGGCCTATGGCTACACCTTC. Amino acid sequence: CASSVEGTGAYGYTF. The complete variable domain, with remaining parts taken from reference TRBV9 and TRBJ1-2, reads DSGVTQTPKHLITATGQRVTLRCSPRSGDLSVYWYQQSLDQGLQFLIQYYNGEERAKGNILERFSAQQFPDLHSELNLSSLELGDSALYFCASSVEGTGAYGYTFGSGTRLTVV.

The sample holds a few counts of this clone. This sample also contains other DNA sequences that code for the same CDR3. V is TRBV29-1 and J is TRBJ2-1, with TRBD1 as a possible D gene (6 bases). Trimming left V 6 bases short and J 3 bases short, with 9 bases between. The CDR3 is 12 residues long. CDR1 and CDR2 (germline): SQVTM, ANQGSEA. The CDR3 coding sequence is TGCAGCGTCGCGACAGGCTACAATGAGCAGTTCTTC. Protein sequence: CSVATGYNEQFF.

Here the CDR3 reads CASSLRGNEKLFF. CDR3 DNA sequence: TGCGCCAGCAGCCTCAGGGGGAATGAAAAACTGTTTTTT. This rearrangement joins TRBV4-1 to TRBJ1-4, with TRBD1 identical over 7 bases. This CDR3 comprises 13 residues. Germline V gene sequence: CDR1 MGHRA, CDR2 YSYEKL. Losses at the gene ends were 4 bases for V and 5 bases for J; bases not matched to a gene: 1.

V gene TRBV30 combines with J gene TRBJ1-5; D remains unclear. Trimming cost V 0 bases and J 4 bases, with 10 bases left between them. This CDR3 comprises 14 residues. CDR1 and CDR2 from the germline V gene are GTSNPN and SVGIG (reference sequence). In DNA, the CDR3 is TGTGCCTGGAGTGTACGGGCAGGTAATCAGCCCCAGCATTTT. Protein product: CAWSVRAGNQPQHF.

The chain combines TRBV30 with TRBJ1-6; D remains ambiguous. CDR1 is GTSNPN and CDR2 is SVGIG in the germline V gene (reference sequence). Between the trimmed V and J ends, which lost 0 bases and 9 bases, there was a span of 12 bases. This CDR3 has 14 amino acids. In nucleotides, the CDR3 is TGTGCCTGGAGTGTAGGAGAAGGGAGTTCACCCCTCCACTTT. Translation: CAWSVGEGSSPLHF.

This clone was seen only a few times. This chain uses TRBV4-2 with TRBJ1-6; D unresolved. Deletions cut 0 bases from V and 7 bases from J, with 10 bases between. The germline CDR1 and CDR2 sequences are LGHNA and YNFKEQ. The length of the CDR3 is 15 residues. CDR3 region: CASSQDAALNSPLHF. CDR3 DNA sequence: TGTGCCAGCAGCCAAGATGCAGCGTTGAATTCACCCCTCCACTTT.

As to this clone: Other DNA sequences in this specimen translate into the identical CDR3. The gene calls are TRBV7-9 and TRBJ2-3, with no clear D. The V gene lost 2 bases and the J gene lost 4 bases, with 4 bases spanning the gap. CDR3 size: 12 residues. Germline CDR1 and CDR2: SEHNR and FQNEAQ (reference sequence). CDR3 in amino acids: CASSLSSDTQYF. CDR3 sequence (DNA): TGTGCCAGCAGCTTATCATCAGATACGCAGTATTTT.

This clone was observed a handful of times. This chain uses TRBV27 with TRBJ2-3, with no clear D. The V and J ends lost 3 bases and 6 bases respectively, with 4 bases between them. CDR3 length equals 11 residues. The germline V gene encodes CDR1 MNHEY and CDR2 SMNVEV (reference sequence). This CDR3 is CASSFLDTQYF. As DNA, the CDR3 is TGTGCCAGCAGTTTTTTGGATACGCAGTATTTT.

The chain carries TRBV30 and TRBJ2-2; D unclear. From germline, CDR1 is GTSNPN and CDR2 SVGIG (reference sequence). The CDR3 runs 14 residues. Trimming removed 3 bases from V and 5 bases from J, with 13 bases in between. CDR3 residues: CAWRVLWGTGELFF. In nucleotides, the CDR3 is TGTGCCTGGAGGGTACTCTGGGGAACCGGGGAGCTGTTTTTT.

The CDR3 spells CASSAGGGFEQYF. For the CDR3, the DNA is TGTGCCAGCAGTGCCGGGGGGGGCTTTGAGCAGTACTTC. The chain is built from TRBV25-1 and TRBJ2-7, with TRBD2 identical over 8 bases. The ends lost 4 bases at V and 7 bases at J; junction bases unmatched: 6. Germline CDR1 MGHDK, CDR2 SYGVNS. CDR3 length equals 13 residues.